These 18 T cell receptor beta chains originate from one sample sequenced in a study of cytomegalovirus exposure and HLA in healthy donors. Vbeta (60) and Jbeta (13) primers were used in the PCR. Generated by immunoSEQ multiplex PCR, the TCRdb table keeps only in-frame clones and is missing some. The table has 200,000 or so clones, approximately 85% seen once; the top ten hold approximately 6.5%. Sequencing input: PBMCs. The receptor set was obtained from a woman aged 50 to 60 in good health and CMV-seropositive.

This chain connects TRBV19 to TRBJ1-4; D is perhaps TRBD1 (6 bases). Deletions cut 7 bases from V and 2 bases from J, with 17 bases between. Germline-derived CDR1 and CDR2 are LNHDA and SQIVND (reference sequence). CDR3 size: 16 residues. CDR3 sequence (DNA): TGTGCCAGTACCAAACAGGGAGGGCCGACTAATGAAAAACTGTTTTTT. It encodes CASTKQGGPTNEKLFF. The full variable domain, in which reference TRBV19 and TRBJ1-4 provide the parts outside the CDR3, is DGGITQSPKYLFRKEGQNVTLSCEQNLNHDAMYWYRQDPGQGLRLIYYSQIVNDFQKGDIAEGYSVSREKKESFPLTVTSAQKNPTAFYLCASTKQGGPTNEKLFFGSGTQLSVL.

This rearrangement joins TRBV5-1 to TRBJ2-1; TRBD1 matches 11 bases. J gave up 5 bases and V 2 bases, and 3 bases lay outside the gene matches. The CDR3 length is 15 residues. CDR1 is SGHRS, CDR2 YFSETQ, per germline. The CDR3 DNA is TGCGCCAGCAGCTTAAGGACAGGGGGCCACAATGAGCAGTTCTTC. The encoded protein is CASSLRTGGHNEQFF.

The CDR3 DNA sequence: TGTGCCAGCAGTGAAGGCGCTAGCGGGGACAATGAGCAGTTCTTC. It codes for CASSEGASGDNEQFF. The J gene is TRBJ2-1, the V gene TRBV6-1; 9 bases are a match to TRBD2. The CDR3 is 15 amino acids. CDR1 is MNHNS and CDR2 is SASEGT in the germline V gene. The ends lost 1 base at V and 5 bases at J; junction bases unmatched: 3.

The rearrangement uses TRBV11-1 and TRBJ2-7, with a possible D match to TRBD2 (5 bases). Per germline, CDR1 SGHAT and CDR2 FQDESV (reference sequence). The CDR3 consists of 14 residues. V lost 3 bases to trimming and J lost 3 bases, with 12 bases between them. The CDR3 is CASSFREAGYEQYF. The CDR3 coding sequence is TGTGCCAGCAGCTTCCGTGAGGCGGGCTACGAGCAGTACTTC.

The rearrangement links TRBV5-1 to TRBJ1-1; D ambiguous. Trimming cost V 2 bases and J 4 bases, with 18 bases left between them. The CDR3 runs to 16 residues. The germline CDR1 and CDR2 sequences are SGHRS and YFSETQ. This CDR3 reads CASSFAGNLLGTEAFF. For the CDR3, the DNA is TGCGCCAGCAGCTTCGCGGGGAACCTCCTCGGCACTGAAGCTTTCTTT.

The genes are TRBV29-1 and TRBJ2-2, with 7 bases that match TRBD1. Trimming removed 7 bases from V and 0 bases from J; junction bases left unmatched: 11. The CDR3 loop spans 16 amino acids. CDR1 and CDR2 (germline): SQVTM, ANQGSEA. CDR3 protein: CSAETGPASNTGELFF. The CDR3 nucleotides read TGCAGCGCCGAGACAGGGCCCGCTTCGAACACCGGGGAGCTGTTTTTT.

The chain carries TRBV5-4 and TRBJ2-5, with 10 positions matching TRBD2. Germline V gene lookup returns CDR1 SGHNT and CDR2 YYREEE (reference sequence). V gave up 4 bases and J gave up 3 bases; unmatched junction bases: 12. CDR3 size: 17 residues. Here the CDR3 reads CASSPSGGNPSKETQYF. CDR3 coding DNA: TGTGCCAGCAGCCCTAGCGGGGGAAACCCCAGCAAAGAGACCCAGTACTTC.

The chain combines TRBV7-6 with TRBJ2-7, with TRBD1 matching over 7 bases. The CDR3 has 14 amino acids. V was pared by 9 bases and J by 0 bases, with 8 bases of the junction left unmatched. Germline CDR1 is SGHVS and CDR2 is FNYEAQ. CDR3 DNA: TGTGCCAGTCAAGGGGGCGCGGGCTCCTACGAGCAGTACTTC. Its translation: CASQGGAGSYEQYF.

As concerns this clone: The junction shows a germline mismatch at one end, possibly a read error. The chain uses TRBV6-1 and TRBJ2-5, with 9 bases aligning to TRBD1. The J call is in doubt because the DNA end fits TRBJ2-7 better. There are 15 residues in the CDR3. Per germline, CDR1 MNHNS and CDR2 SASEGT. The CDR3 coding sequence is TGTGCCAGCAGTGAAATTGGACAGGGGTCCTCCGAGCAGTACTTC. Translation: CASSEIGQGSSEQYF.

This CDR3 reads CASSGLTGSYEQYF. The CDR3, as DNA: TGTGCCAGCAGTGGGCTGACAGGTTCCTACGAGCAGTACTTC. V is TRBV6-1 and J is TRBJ2-7; TRBD1 might be the D (6 bases). There are 14 residues in the CDR3. The germline V and J ends were trimmed by 4 bases and 1 base, with 11 bases remaining between them. Germline V gene data show CDR1 as MNHNS and CDR2 as SASEGT.

As regards this clone: Different DNA sequences within this sample yield the same CDR3. V and J are TRBV7-8 and TRBJ1-1, with no clear D. Germline V gene lookup returns CDR1 SGHVS and CDR2 FQNEAQ. Trimming removed 0 bases from V and 4 bases from J, with 12 bases in between. The length of the CDR3 is 15 residues. CDR3 in amino acids: CASSLAERVSTEAFF. CDR3 nucleotides: TGTGCCAGCAGCTTAGCGGAGCGGGTAAGCACTGAAGCTTTCTTT.

This chain joins TRBV15 and TRBJ2-1; D not certain. Trimming took off 6 bases at V and 1 base at J, with 7 bases between the two ends. The CDR3 sequence is 13 residues long. In germline, CDR1 is LNHNV, CDR2 YYDKDF (reference sequence). The CDR3 loop reads CATRAGSYNEQFF. The CDR3 DNA follows: TGTGCCACCAGGGCAGGATCCTACAATGAGCAGTTCTTC.

This clone has a single count. The junction departs from the called germline gene at one end, perhaps through a read error. The chain carries TRBV29-1 and TRBJ2-7, with 9 bases that match TRBD2. Germline CDR1 is SQVTM and CDR2 is ANQGSEA. CDR3 length: 11 amino acids. The chain's CDR3 is CSVDDLSGSTF. CDR3 DNA sequence: TGCAGCGTCGATGACCTTAGCGGGAGTACCTTC.

The chain is built from TRBV28 and TRBJ2-7, with D tentatively TRBD2 (5 bases). The CDR3 extends over 12 amino acids. CDR1 and CDR2 (germline): MDHEN, SYDVKM. Trimming pared 6 bases from V and 6 bases from J, leaving 12 bases between. CDR3 in DNA: TGTGCCAGCAGGACTCTAGGAGGCGAGCAGTACTTC. This encodes CASRTLGGEQYF.

J is TRBJ2-1 and V is TRBV29-1; 7 nucleotides match TRBD2. V lost 6 bases, J lost 10 bases, and 6 bases stayed unmatched. This CDR3 contains 11 residues. Per germline, CDR1 SQVTM and CDR2 ANQGSEA. The CDR3 region has the DNA TGCAGCGTCGGGGGGTCTCAAGAGCAGTTCTTC. It specifies CSVGGSQEQFF.

This rearrangement joins TRBV2 to TRBJ1-4; D unclear. This CDR3 is 14 amino acids long. Per germline, CDR1 SNHLY and CDR2 FYNNEI. V lost 10 bases and J lost 0, with 12 bases in between. The chain's CDR3 is CANRREATNEKLFF. In DNA form, the CDR3 reads TGTGCCAATCGAAGAGAAGCAACTAATGAAAAACTGTTTTTT.

The gene calls are TRBV5-6 and TRBJ2-5; 8 bases map to TRBD1. Losses at the gene ends were 0 bases for V and 3 bases for J; bases not matched to a gene: 4. The CDR3 contains 15 residues. Germline assignment: CDR1 SGHDT and CDR2 YYEEEE. CDR3 bases: TGTGCCAGCAGCTTGGCCGGACAGGGTAAAGAGACCCAGTACTTC. As protein: CASSLAGQGKETQYF.

The chain employs TRBV4-1 and TRBJ2-3; D gene unclear. Germline V lookup: CDR1 MGHRA, CDR2 YSYEKL. V was trimmed by 3 bases and J by 6 bases, leaving 13 bases between them. This CDR3 has 14 amino acids. CDR3 in DNA: TGCGCCAGCAGCCACCCTAGTCCTGGGGATACGCAGTATTTT. This sequence encodes CASSHPSPGDTQYF.